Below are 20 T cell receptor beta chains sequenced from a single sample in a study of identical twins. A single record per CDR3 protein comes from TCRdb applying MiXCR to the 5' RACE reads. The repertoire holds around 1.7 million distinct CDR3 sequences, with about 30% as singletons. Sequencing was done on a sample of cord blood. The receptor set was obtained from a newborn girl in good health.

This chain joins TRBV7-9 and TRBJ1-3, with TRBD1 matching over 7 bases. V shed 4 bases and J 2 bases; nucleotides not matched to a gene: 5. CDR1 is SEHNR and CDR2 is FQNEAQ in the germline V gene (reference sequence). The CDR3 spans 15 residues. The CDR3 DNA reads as TGTGCCAGCAGCTCGTTCAGGGGGACTGGAAACACCATATATTTT. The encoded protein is CASSSFRGTGNTIYF.

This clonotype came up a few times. DNA of the CDR3: TGTGCCAGCAGGGCGGACAGCTCCTATAATTCACCCCTCCACTTT. It specifies CASRADSSYNSPLHF. This chain uses TRBV28 with TRBJ1-6, with TRBD1 as a possible D gene (6 bases). The CDR3 has 15 residues. Germline assignment: CDR1 MDHEN and CDR2 SYDVKM. V shed 6 bases and J shed 0 bases, with 9 bases lying between them.

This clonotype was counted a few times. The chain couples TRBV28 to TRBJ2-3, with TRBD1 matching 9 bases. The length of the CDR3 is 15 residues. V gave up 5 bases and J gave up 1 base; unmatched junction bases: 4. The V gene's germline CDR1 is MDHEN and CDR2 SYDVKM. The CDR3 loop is CASSRWTGGTDTQYF. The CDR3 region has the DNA TGTGCCAGCAGTCGATGGACAGGGGGCACAGATACGCAGTATTTT.

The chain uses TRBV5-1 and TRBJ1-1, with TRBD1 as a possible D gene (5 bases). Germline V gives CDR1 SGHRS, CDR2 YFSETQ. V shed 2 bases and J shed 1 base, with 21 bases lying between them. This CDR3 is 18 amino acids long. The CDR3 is CASSFAGPLITRNTEAFF. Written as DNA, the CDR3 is TGCGCCAGCAGCTTTGCGGGGCCCTTAATCACCCGGAACACTGAAGCTTTCTTT. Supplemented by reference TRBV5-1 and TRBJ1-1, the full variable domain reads KAGVTQTPRYLIKTRGQQVTLSCSPISGHRSVSWYQQTPGQGLQFLFEYFSETQRNKGNFPGRFSGRQFSNSRSEMNVSTLELGDSALYLCASSFAGPLITRNTEAFFGQGTRLTVV.

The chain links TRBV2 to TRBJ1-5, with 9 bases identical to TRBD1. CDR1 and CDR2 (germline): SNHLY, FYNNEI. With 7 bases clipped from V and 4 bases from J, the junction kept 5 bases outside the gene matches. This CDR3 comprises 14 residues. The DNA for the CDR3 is TGTGCCAGCATAATTGACAGGGGGAATCAGCCCCAGCATTTT. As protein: CASIIDRGNQPQHF. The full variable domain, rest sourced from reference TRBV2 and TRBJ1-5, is EPEVTQTPSHQVTQMGQEVILRCVPISNHLYFYWYRQILGQKVEFLVSFYNNEISEKSEIFDDQFSVERPDGSNFTLKIRSTKLEDSAMYFCASIIDRGNQPQHFGDGTRLSIL.

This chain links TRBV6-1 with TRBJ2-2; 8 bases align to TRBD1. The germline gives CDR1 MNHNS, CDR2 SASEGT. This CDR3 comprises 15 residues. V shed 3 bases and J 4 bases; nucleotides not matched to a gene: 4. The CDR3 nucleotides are TGTGCCAGCAGTGACCAGGGGGCGAGCACCGGGGAGCTGTTTTTT. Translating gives CASSDQGASTGELFF.

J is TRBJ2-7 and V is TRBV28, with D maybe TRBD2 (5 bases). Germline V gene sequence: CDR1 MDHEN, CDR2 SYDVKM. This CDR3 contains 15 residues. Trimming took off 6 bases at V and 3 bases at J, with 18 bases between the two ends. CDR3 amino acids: CASRYRLGLSYEQYF. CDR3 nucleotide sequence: TGTGCCAGCAGATACCGCCTAGGACTGAGCTACGAGCAGTACTTC.

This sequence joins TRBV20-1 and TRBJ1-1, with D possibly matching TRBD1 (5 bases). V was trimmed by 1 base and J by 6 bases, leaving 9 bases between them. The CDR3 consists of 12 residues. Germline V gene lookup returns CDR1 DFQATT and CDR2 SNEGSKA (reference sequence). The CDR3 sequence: CSARGGMAEAFF. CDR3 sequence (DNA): TGCAGTGCTAGAGGGGGGATGGCTGAAGCTTTCTTT.

CDR3 sequence reads: CASIRNRGGDYGYTF. The CDR3 nucleotides read TGTGCCAGCATACGGAACAGGGGGGGAGACTATGGCTACACCTTC. The J gene is TRBJ1-2, the V gene TRBV6-1, with 8 bases matching TRBD1. CDR1 and CDR2 (germline): MNHNS, SASEGT. The CDR3 is 15 amino acids. The junction had 10 bases not matched to a gene; V was cut back by 7 bases and J by 3 bases.

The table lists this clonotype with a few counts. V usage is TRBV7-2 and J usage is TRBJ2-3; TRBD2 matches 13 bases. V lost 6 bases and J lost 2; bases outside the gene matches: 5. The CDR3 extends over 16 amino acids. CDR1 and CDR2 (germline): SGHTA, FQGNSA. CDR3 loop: CASSLLAGGFTDTQYF. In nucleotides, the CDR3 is TGTGCCAGCAGTTTACTAGCGGGGGGGTTCACAGATACGCAGTATTTT.

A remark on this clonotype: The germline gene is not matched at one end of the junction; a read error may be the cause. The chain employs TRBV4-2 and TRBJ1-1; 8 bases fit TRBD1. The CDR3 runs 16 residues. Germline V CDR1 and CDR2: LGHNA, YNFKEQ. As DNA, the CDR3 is TGTGCCGGCAGCCCGCTAACGACAGGGGCGAACACTGAAGCTTTCTTT. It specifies CAGSPLTTGANTEAFF.

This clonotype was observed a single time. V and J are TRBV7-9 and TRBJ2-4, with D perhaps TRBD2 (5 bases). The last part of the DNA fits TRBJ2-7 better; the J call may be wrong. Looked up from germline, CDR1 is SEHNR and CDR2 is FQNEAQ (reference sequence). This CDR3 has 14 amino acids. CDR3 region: CASSSILGHCEQYF. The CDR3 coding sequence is TGTGCCAGCAGCTCTATACTAGGCCACTGCGAGCAGTACTTC.

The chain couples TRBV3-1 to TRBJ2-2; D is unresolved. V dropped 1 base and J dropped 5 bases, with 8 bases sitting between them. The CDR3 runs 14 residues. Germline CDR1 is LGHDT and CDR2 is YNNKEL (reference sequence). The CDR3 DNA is TGTGCCAGCAGCCAAGGGCGGATAACCGGGGAGCTGTTTTTT. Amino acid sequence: CASSQGRITGELFF.

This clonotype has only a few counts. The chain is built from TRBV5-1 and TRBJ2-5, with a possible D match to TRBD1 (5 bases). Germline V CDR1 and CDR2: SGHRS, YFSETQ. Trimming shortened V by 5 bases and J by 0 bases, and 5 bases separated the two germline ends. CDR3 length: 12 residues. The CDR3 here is CASRQDQETQYF. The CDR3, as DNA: TGCGCCAGCAGACAGGACCAAGAGACCCAGTACTTC.

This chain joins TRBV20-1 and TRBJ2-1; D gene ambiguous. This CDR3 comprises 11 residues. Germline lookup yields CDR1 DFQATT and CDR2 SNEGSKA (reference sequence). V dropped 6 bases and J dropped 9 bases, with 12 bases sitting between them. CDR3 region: CSAPFPGEQFF. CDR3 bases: TGCAGTGCCCCGTTCCCGGGTGAGCAGTTCTTC.

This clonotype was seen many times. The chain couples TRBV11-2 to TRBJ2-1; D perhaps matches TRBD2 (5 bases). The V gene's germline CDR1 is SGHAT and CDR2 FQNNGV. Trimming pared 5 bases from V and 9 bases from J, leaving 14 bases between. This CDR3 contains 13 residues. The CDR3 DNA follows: TGTGCCAGCAGCCCAATACCGGGGAGTGAGCAGTTCTTC. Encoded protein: CASSPIPGSEQFF.

The CDR3 loop reads CASSSAKRDRGNEKLFF. CDR3 in DNA: TGTGCCAGCAGCTCCGCTAAAAGGGACAGGGGAAATGAAAAACTGTTTTTT. The chain carries TRBV7-9 and TRBJ1-4, with 10 bases that match TRBD1. Germline V gene sequence: CDR1 SEHNR, CDR2 FQNEAQ (reference sequence). This CDR3 comprises 17 residues. V trimming: 4 bases; J trimming: 5 bases; junction bases outside the gene matches: 10.

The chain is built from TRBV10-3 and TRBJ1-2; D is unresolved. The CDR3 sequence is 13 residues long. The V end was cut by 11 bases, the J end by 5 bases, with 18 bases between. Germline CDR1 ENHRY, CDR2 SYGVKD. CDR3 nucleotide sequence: TGTGCCGCAACACACACGCTATATTATGGCTACACCTTC. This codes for CAATHTLYYGYTF.

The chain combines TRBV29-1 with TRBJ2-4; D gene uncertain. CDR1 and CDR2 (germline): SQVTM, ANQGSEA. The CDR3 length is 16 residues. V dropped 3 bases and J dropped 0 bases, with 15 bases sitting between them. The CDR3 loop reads CSVDSGVPKAKNIQYF. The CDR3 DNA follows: TGCAGCGTTGACTCCGGAGTCCCCAAAGCCAAAAACATTCAGTACTTC.

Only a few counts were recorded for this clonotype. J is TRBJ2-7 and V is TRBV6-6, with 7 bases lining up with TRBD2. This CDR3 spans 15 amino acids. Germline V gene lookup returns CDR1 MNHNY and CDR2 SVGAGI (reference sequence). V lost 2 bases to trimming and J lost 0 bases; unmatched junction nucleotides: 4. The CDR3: CASSYRREYSYEQYF. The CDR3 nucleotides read TGTGCCAGCAGTTACCGGCGGGAGTACTCCTACGAGCAGTACTTC.